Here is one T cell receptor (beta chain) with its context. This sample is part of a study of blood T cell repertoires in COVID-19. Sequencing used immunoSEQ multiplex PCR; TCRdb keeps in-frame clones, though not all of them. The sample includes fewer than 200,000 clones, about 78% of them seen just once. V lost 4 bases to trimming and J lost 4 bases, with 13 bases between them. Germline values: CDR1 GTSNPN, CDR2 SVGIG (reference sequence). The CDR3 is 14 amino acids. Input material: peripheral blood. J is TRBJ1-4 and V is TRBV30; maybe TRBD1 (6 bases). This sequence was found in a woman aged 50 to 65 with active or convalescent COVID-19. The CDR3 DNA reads TGTGCCTGGAATAACAGGGCCCTTAATGAAAAACTGTTTTTT. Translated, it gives CAWNNRALNEKLFF.